This TCR beta chain was documented in a study of CD8 T cells in Susac syndrome. Whole-study findings and limits: The study recognized that its TCR sequencing and HLA analysis covered a relatively small number of individuals.

Random hexamers were used to reverse transcribe about 0.5 to 1 ug of RNA. Across 54 Vbeta and 13 Jbeta, TCR beta CDR3 was amplified with immunoSEQ multiplex PCR. TCRdb independently ran MiXCR on the immunoSEQ multiplex PCR reads; one entry per CDR3 protein. The sample gives 300,000 or so distinct CDR3 sequences, about 92% of which show up once; roughly 0.059% is in the top ten. Sequencing of TCR beta was performed on blood CD8+ T cells and on blood CD4+ T cells. The multiple sclerosis control cohort comprised treatment-naive individuals presenting with stable or active relapsing-remitting disease. Points on this clonotype: Its antigen is unidentified.

Germline V gene data show CDR1 as LNHDA and CDR2 as SQIVND (reference sequence). The V and J ends lost 3 bases and 4 bases, in that order; junction bases with no gene match: 4. CDR3 length: 14 amino acids. This chain links TRBV19 with TRBJ2-5, with TRBD2 matching over 8 bases. The origin of this receptor is a human donor with multiple sclerosis. The sample consisted of CD4+ T cells from PBMCs. Here the CDR3 DNA reads TGTGCCAGTAGTATGGGCCTAGCGGGAGAGACCCAGTACTTC. It codes for CASSMGLAGETQYF. The variable domain in full, with the rest retrieved from reference TRBV19 and TRBJ2-5, is DGGITQSPKYLFRKEGQNVTLSCEQNLNHDAMYWYRQDPGQGLRLIYYSQIVNDFQKGDIAEGYSVSREKKESFPLTVTSAQKNPTAFYLCASSMGLAGETQYFGPGTRLLVL.